These 27 T cell receptor beta chains share one sample of origin, sequenced in a study of T cells in Graves' hyperthyroidism and ophthalmopathy. Amplification of TCR beta CDR3 regions was performed using RNA transcripts as template. The TCR CDR3 was amplified in a first-round RT-PCR using the HTBI primer set. TCRdb reprocessed the multiplex PCR reads via MiXCR and lists one record per CDR3 protein. The sample has a few hundred thousand distinct CDR3 sequences; 15% to 18% are singletons. What was sequenced was blood. These receptors came from a woman under 40 with Graves' hyperthyroidism.

Only a few counts were recorded for this clonotype. Its ends do not fully match the called genes, so a read error is possible. This chain uses TRBV12-3 or TRBV12-4 with TRBJ2-7; the D is unclear. CDR3 length equals 13 residues. CDR3 amino acids: CASGLTASYEQYF. The CDR3 region has the DNA TGTGCCAGCGGTTTAACTGCCTCCTACGAGCAGTACTTC.

This clonotype was detected many times. The rearrangement links TRBV7-2 to TRBJ2-7; 7 nucleotides agree with TRBD1. With 5 bases clipped from V and 3 bases from J, the junction kept 10 bases outside the gene matches. CDR1 SGHTA and CDR2 FQGNSA come from the germline V gene. The CDR3 runs to 15 residues. In DNA, the CDR3 is TGTGCCAGCAGCCCACAGACGACAGGGAACTACGAGCAGTACTTC. This sequence encodes CASSPQTTGNYEQYF. Filled out from reference TRBV7-2 and TRBJ2-7, the complete variable domain reads GAGVSQSPSNKVTEKGKDVELRCDPISGHTALYWYRQSLGQGLEFLIYFQGNSAPDKSGLPSDRFSAERTGGSVSTLTIQRTQQEDSAVYLCASSPQTTGNYEQYFGPGTRLTVT.

This clonotype has ten or more counts. The chain joins TRBV7-2 to TRBJ2-5; tentative D call: TRBD1 (6 bases). The CDR3 length is 15 residues. CDR1 is SGHTA, CDR2 FQGNSA, per germline. V shed 2 bases and J shed 2 bases, with 12 bases lying between them. The CDR3 protein is CASSLWTTGQETQYF. CDR3 sequence (DNA): TGTGCCAGCAGCTTATGGACAACAGGGCAAGAGACCCAGTACTTC.

This clonotype showed up just a few times. The V and J genes are TRBV4-1 and TRBJ1-6, with 8 nucleotides matching TRBD1. The CDR3 consists of 14 residues. Germline CDR1 reads MGHRA; CDR2 reads YSYEKL. V was clipped by 6 bases and J by 8 bases; unmatched bases: 6. The CDR3 reads CASSQGAWDSPLHF. CDR3 sequence (DNA): TGCGCCAGCAGTCAGGGGGCCTGGGATTCACCCCTCCACTTT.

V and J are TRBV28 and TRBJ1-5, with 8 bases aligning to TRBD1. Germline loops: CDR1 MDHEN, CDR2 SYDVKM. The J segment lost 6 bases and the V segment lost 5 bases, leaving 12 bases of the junction unmatched. The CDR3 runs to 16 residues. The CDR3 here is CASSQGRGLGSQPQHF. CDR3 bases: TGTGCCAGCAGTCAAGGCAGGGGGCTTGGCAGTCAGCCCCAGCATTTT.

This clonotype has a count of ten or more. The chain employs TRBV7-2 and TRBJ2-2, with 9 bases fitting TRBD2. Germline trimming cut 3 bases from V and 5 bases from J; bases unmatched to any gene: 4. The CDR3 loop spans 15 amino acids. The germline CDR1 and CDR2 sequences are SGHTA and FQGNSA. The CDR3 sequence is CASSFLAGPTGELFF. The CDR3 DNA reads as TGTGCCAGCAGCTTTCTAGCGGGACCTACCGGGGAGCTGTTTTTT.

The chain employs TRBV2 and TRBJ1-6; D is uncertain. This CDR3 has 13 amino acids. Germline assignment: CDR1 SNHLY and CDR2 FYNNEI. V lost 4 bases and J 8 bases, leaving 9 bases between the germline ends. The chain's CDR3 is CASSVDRDSPLHF. In DNA form, the CDR3 reads TGTGCCAGCAGTGTTGACCGAGATTCACCCCTCCACTTT.

This clonotype was counted at least ten times. V is TRBV12-3 or TRBV12-4 and J is TRBJ2-2; 7 bases map to TRBD2. The CDR3 has 14 residues. V lost 10 bases and J lost 0; bases outside the gene matches: 5. This chain's CDR3 is CATLAASNTGELFF. The DNA of the CDR3 is TGTGCCACCCTAGCGGCATCGAACACCGGGGAGCTGTTTTTT.

The chain couples TRBV6-6 to TRBJ1-3; D is possibly TRBD1 (5 bases). CDR1 and CDR2 from the germline V gene are MNHNY and SVGAGI (reference sequence). The CDR3 is 16 amino acids. V was pared by 0 bases and J by 2 bases, with 11 bases between. CDR3 sequence reads: CASSYSGGRAGNTIYF. CDR3 in DNA: TGTGCCAGCAGTTACTCTGGTGGCAGGGCTGGAAACACCATATATTTT.

This clonotype was seen more than once but under ten times. This chain uses TRBV2 with TRBJ2-2; a possible D gene is TRBD2 (5 bases). Trimming stripped 5 bases from V and 7 bases from J, with 14 bases between. Germline V lookup: CDR1 SNHLY, CDR2 FYNNEI. CDR3 length equals 14 residues. The DNA for the CDR3 is TGTGCCAGCAGTCCCCGGACTTTTCTCGGGGAGCTGTTTTTT. Encoded protein: CASSPRTFLGELFF.

This chain connects TRBV25-1 to TRBJ2-3; TRBD1 matches 7 bases. Per the germline V gene, CDR1 is MGHDK and CDR2 is SYGVNS. This CDR3 has 14 residues. The junction had 14 bases not matched to a gene; V was cut back by 8 bases and J by 9 bases. The CDR3 nucleotides are TGTGCCAGCGAACCGTTTCCGGGCAGGGGGACGCAGTATTTT. Protein product: CASEPFPGRGTQYF.

The V gene is TRBV25-1, the J gene TRBJ2-1; D uncertain. CDR1 and CDR2 (germline): MGHDK, SYGVNS. This CDR3 is 15 amino acids long. V was trimmed by 3 bases and J by 0 bases, leaving 9 bases between them. This CDR3 is CASSDSRSSYNEQFF. Here the CDR3 DNA reads TGTGCCAGCAGTGACAGTCGGAGCTCCTACAATGAGCAGTTCTTC.

The sample holds a few counts of this clonotype. The rearrangement uses TRBV7-2 and TRBJ2-7; perhaps TRBD2 as D (7 bases). Trimming removed 4 bases at V and 5 bases at J, with 12 bases between. Germline CDR1 and CDR2: SGHTA and FQGNSA. This CDR3 contains 13 residues. CDR3 region: CASSWRGQNEQYF. The CDR3 DNA sequence: TGTGCCAGCAGCTGGCGGGGGCAGAACGAGCAGTACTTC.

Ten or more counts support this clonotype. The chain carries TRBV29-1 and TRBJ2-3; TRBD1 matches at 11 bases. J gave up 6 bases and V 7 bases, and 9 bases lay outside the gene matches. The CDR3 is made up of 14 amino acids. The germline V gene has CDR1 SQVTM and CDR2 ANQGSEA. CDR3 in amino acids: CSAGGTGGADTQYF. CDR3 coding DNA: TGCAGCGCCGGGGGGACAGGGGGAGCGGATACGCAGTATTTT.

The chain joins TRBV7-6 to TRBJ2-2; D is unresolved. The germline V gene encodes CDR1 SGHVS and CDR2 FNYEAQ. This CDR3 has 15 amino acids. The V gene lost 2 bases and the J gene lost 0 bases, with 7 bases spanning the gap. This CDR3 is CASSLRQTNTGELFF. The CDR3 DNA reads as TGTGCCAGCAGCTTACGGCAGACGAACACCGGGGAGCTGTTTTTT.

With respect to this clonotype: A single base separates this from a much larger clone, so it may be a read error. This chain connects TRBV20-1 to TRBJ2-5; D is unresolved. There are 13 residues in the CDR3. Germline CDR1 reads DFQATT; CDR2 reads SNEGSKA (reference sequence). The chain's CDR3 is CSARIVYQETRYF. In nucleotides, the CDR3 is TGCAGTGCTAGAATAGTGTACCAAGAGACCCGGTACTTC.

Worth noting for this clonotype: This may stem from a read error, because a much larger clone lies one nucleotide away. The J gene is TRBJ2-7, the V gene TRBV2; TRBD2 aligns across 9 bases. This CDR3 is 14 amino acids long. The junction had 7 bases not matched to a gene; V was cut back by 6 bases and J by 4 bases. Looked up from germline, CDR1 is SNHLY and CDR2 is FYNNEI. CDR3: CASRGASGTYEQYF. In DNA, the CDR3 is TGTGCCAGCAGGGGGGCTAGCGGGACTTACGAGCAGTACTTC.

As DNA, the CDR3 is TGTGCCAGCAGCGGAGCGGGAGGGCGCGAGCAGTTCTTC. Protein sequence: CASSGAGGREQFF. V usage is TRBV7-2 and J usage is TRBJ2-1, with 10 bases aligning to TRBD2. J lost 10 bases, V lost 5 bases, and 5 bases had no gene match. Germline CDR1 SGHTA, CDR2 FQGNSA. This CDR3 is 13 amino acids long.

There are many counts of this clonotype. J is TRBJ1-5 and V is TRBV7-2, with 8 bases lining up with TRBD1. V lost 5 bases and J lost 6; bases outside the gene matches: 3. The CDR3 totals 13 residues. Looked up from germline, CDR1 is SGHTA and CDR2 is FQGNSA. For the CDR3, the DNA is TGTGCCAGCAGCCCCGACAGGGGTCAGCCCCAGCATTTT. This gives the protein CASSPDRGQPQHF.

This clonotype was seen ten or more times. The chain employs TRBV6-1 and TRBJ2-7; TRBD2 agrees at 11 bases. Germline assignment: CDR1 MNHNS and CDR2 SASEGT. The J segment lost 3 bases and the V segment lost 7 bases, leaving 5 bases of the junction unmatched. This CDR3 has 14 amino acids. In DNA, the CDR3 is TGTGCCAGCAATCTAGCGGGAGGAGACTACGAGCAGTACTTC. It specifies CASNLAGGDYEQYF.

Many counts were recorded for this clonotype. J is TRBJ2-2 and V is TRBV6-1; no clear D. The CDR3 spans 12 residues. V lost 6 bases to trimming and J lost 7 bases, with 9 bases between them. Germline V lookup: CDR1 MNHNS, CDR2 SASEGT. For the CDR3, the DNA is TGTGCCAGCAGGTTACAGCACGGGGAGCTGTTTTTT. Amino acids: CASRLQHGELFF.

This clonotype was observed many times. The chain links TRBV7-3 to TRBJ2-3; 9 bases match TRBD2. V lost 5 bases and J lost 1; bases outside the gene matches: 7. CDR1 is SGHTA and CDR2 is FQGTGA in the germline V gene. The CDR3 is 16 amino acids. CDR3 loop: CASSIPSGTGTDTQYF. In DNA, the CDR3 is TGTGCCAGCAGCATCCCTAGCGGGACTGGCACAGATACGCAGTATTTT.

This clonotype was picked up a small number of times. The CDR3 here is CASRFPGQSNYGYTF. CDR3 in DNA: TGTGCCAGTAGGTTTCCGGGACAGTCGAACTATGGCTACACCTTC. J is TRBJ1-2 and V is TRBV19, with 7 positions matching TRBD1. This CDR3 comprises 15 residues. With V trimmed by 6 bases and J by 2 bases, 9 bases remained unmatched. In germline, CDR1 is LNHDA, CDR2 SQIVND (reference sequence). The full variable domain, with the rest looked up from reference TRBV19 and TRBJ1-2, is DGGITQSPKYLFRKEGQNVTLSCEQNLNHDAMYWYRQDPGQGLRLIYYSQIVNDFQKGDIAEGYSVSREKKESFPLTVTSAQKNPTAFYLCASRFPGQSNYGYTFGSGTRLTVV.

This clonotype was detected many times. This rearrangement joins TRBV3-1 to TRBJ2-7, with 10 bases identical to TRBD2. This CDR3 comprises 16 residues. Unmatched junction bases numbered 8, after V lost 5 bases and J lost 1 base. Per the germline V gene, CDR1 is LGHDT and CDR2 is YNNKEL (reference sequence). As DNA, the CDR3 is TGTGCCAGCAGCGTAACCCGGACTAGCGGTTCCTACGAGCAGTACTTC. Protein: CASSVTRTSGSYEQYF.

This clonotype was detected many times. This chain joins TRBV11-1 and TRBJ2-1; TRBD2 matches at 7 bases. The J segment lost 0 bases and the V segment lost 5 bases, leaving 10 bases of the junction unmatched. CDR1 and CDR2 from the germline V gene are SGHAT and FQDESV (reference sequence). This CDR3 region has 17 residues. The CDR3 protein is CASSPFKGGPSYNEQFF. The CDR3 nucleotides are TGTGCCAGCAGCCCTTTTAAGGGAGGGCCCTCCTACAATGAGCAGTTCTTC.

This clonotype has at least ten counts. The chain carries TRBV6-6 and TRBJ2-1, with 8 nucleotides matching TRBD2. This CDR3 comprises 15 residues. The V gene's germline CDR1 is MNHNY and CDR2 SVGAGI (reference sequence). The ends lost 2 bases at V and 9 bases at J; junction bases unmatched: 9. The CDR3 is CASSYAAGVRGEQFF. The CDR3 nucleotides read TGTGCCAGCAGTTACGCAGCGGGAGTGCGGGGTGAGCAGTTCTTC.

This clonotype showed up many times. The chain employs TRBV7-2 and TRBJ2-1, with TRBD1 matching over 8 bases. The CDR3 extends over 16 amino acids. V lost 3 bases and J lost 3; bases outside the gene matches: 7. The germline V gene has CDR1 SGHTA and CDR2 FQGNSA. CDR3 sequence (DNA): TGTGCCAGCAGCTTGCGCCGGGACAGGCGCTACAATGAGCAGTTCTTC. It specifies CASSLRRDRRYNEQFF.